This T cell receptor beta chain was obtained from a study of T cells in localized non-small cell lung cancer (TCRdb year 2020). Describing the broader study: The study analyzed T cell repertoires of roughly 220 early-stage NSCLC patients, comparing tumors and uninvolved tumor-adjacent lungs. Of the NSCLC patients, around 130 were male and about a hundred were female, and the mean age was around 70 years. The cohort comprised around 250 treatment-naïve NSCLC patients with resected, localized lung tumors. On the study overall, not on this receptor specifically: The highest T cell clonality was observed in uninvolved tumor-adjacent lung, where clonality exceeded that of tumor, suggesting that antigenic responses were more focused in uninvolved tumor-adjacent lung. Higher T cell density in blood was associated with longer overall survival, whereas higher clonality in adjacent lung was associated with shorter survival. Of the top 100 tumor clones, a median of approximately 60 were detected in paired uninvolved adjacent lung; some 28 were also among that lung's top 100. Multi-region tumor sequencing was not performed, so intratumor heterogeneity could not be excluded. Because the study design was exploratory, TCR variables were selected using unadjusted p-values without false-discovery rate correction.

TCR beta CDR3 regions were sequenced from DNA using the immunoSEQ Assay. In the paper's pipeline: To compute T cell density, TCR beta template counts were normalized to usable DNA, which was estimated by amplifying housekeeping genes. Richness was estimated with the preseqR package, extrapolating to 400,000 templates for PBMC samples and 120,000 templates for tissue samples. Clonality was taken to be one minus Pielou's evenness. Tissue-enriched TCRs were identified through differential abundance testing performed on productive amino-acid clonotypes, with a minimum total count of 5 and an alpha of 0.1. The Jaccard Index and the Morisita Overlap Index were used to quantify repertoire overlap between compartments. GLIPH grouped TCR beta CDR3s together with public tetramer-defined viral CDR3s, and a viral motif had to include at least three viral sequences and also show V-gene enrichment. The table was pulled from immuneACCESS by TCRdb, which kept in-frame rearrangements only. Such tables lose some clones; where checked, under half of the loss comes from unresolved V genes, and the rest has no known cause. The V and J calls and the clone size are those of that table, but D and trimming were determined from the DNA. This sample gives about 39,000 clones in total; roughly 77% of them show up just once. About 35% of the sample lies in the top ten.

With respect to this clone: Its binding antigen is unknown. No per-base quality is available; no much larger clone lies one base away.

At diagnosis, tumor, uninvolved tumor-adjacent lung and peripheral blood were collected and then preserved as a mix of FFPE and fresh-frozen material. Blood samples were analyzed as peripheral blood mononuclear cells for TCR repertoire profiling. Based on the germline V gene, the CDR1 and CDR2 sequences are LGHNA and YNFKEQ. Including cysteine and phenylalanine, the CDR3 has 16 amino acids. The CDR3 DNA has 48 bases and is translated from base 1. V trim: 3 bases; J trim: 3 bases; unmatched bases: 3. Rearrangement joined TRBV4-2 to TRBJ2-3, and 13 bases in between align with TRBD2. The source of this sequence is a woman aged 40-75 years with stage II squamous cell lung carcinoma. Sequencing was performed on PBMCs, taken before any cancer treatment. CDR3 reads: CASSQQLAGGTDTQYF. The DNA sequence reads TGTGCCAGCAGCCAGCAACTAGCGGGGGGGACAGATACGCAGTATTTT.